This T cell receptor (beta chain) stems from a study of response to subunit inactivated influenza vaccine. Study-wide findings and caveats: Authors suggested seasonal influenza vaccinations each recruit few new T cells.

MiXCR, applied by TCRdb to the RT-PCR reads, yields one record per CDR3 protein. The sample consists of a few hundred thousand distinct CDR3 sequences, around a fifth of them appearing once. Germline V lookup: CDR1 MDHEN, CDR2 SYDVKM. Trimming at V came to 2 bases and at J to 10 bases, leaving 14 bases not matched to a gene. This CDR3 spans 16 amino acids. This clonotype was observed a few times. Its antigen remains unknown. The specimen was PBMCs from blood, collected about 20 months after vaccination. The genes are TRBV28 and TRBJ2-3, with 8 nucleotides matching TRBD2. The origin of this receptor is a man between 45 and 75 years old who received an inactivated influenza vaccine. Here the CDR3 DNA reads TGTGCCAGCAGTTTAGGGGCTCTAGGAGCGGGAGTTGCGCAGTATTTT. Its translation is CASSLGALGAGVAQYF.